These 27 T cell receptor beta chains originate from one sample sequenced in a study of cytomegalovirus exposure and HLA in healthy donors. With 60 Vbeta and 13 Jbeta primers, the PCR was carried out. The table came from immunoSEQ multiplex PCR; TCRdb's copy has only in-frame clones and leaves some out. Here the sample spans some 180,000 clones, about 85% being singletons. The source material was PBMCs. The receptors were sampled from a girl between 5 and 17 years old in good health and CMV-seropositive.

J is TRBJ1-2 and V is TRBV7-9; perhaps TRBD1 as D (5 bases). Germline V gene lookup returns CDR1 SEHNR and CDR2 FQNEAQ (reference sequence). V gave up 0 bases and J gave up 8 bases, with 10 bases separating them. This CDR3 has 13 amino acids. CDR3 coding DNA: TGTGCCAGCAGCTTAGCGCAGGGTAGAGGCTACACCTTC. Amino acid sequence: CASSLAQGRGYTF. Full variable domain (missing parts from reference TRBV7-9 and TRBJ1-2): DTGVSQNPRHKITKRGQNVTFRCDPISEHNRLYWYRQTLGQGPEFLTYFQNEAQLEKSRLLSDRFSAERPKGSFSTLEIQRTEQGDSAMYLCASSLAQGRGYTFGSGTRLTVV.

In DNA, the CDR3 is TGCGCCAGCACTACTAGCGGGGGTTACAATGAGCAGTTCTTC. This translates into CASTTSGGYNEQFF. V is TRBV5-1 and J is TRBJ2-1; TRBD2 matches 11 bases. The junction had 3 bases not matched to a gene; V was cut back by 6 bases and J by 4 bases. The length of the CDR3 is 14 residues. Germline V gene sequence: CDR1 SGHRS, CDR2 YFSETQ.

The chain is built from TRBV5-6 and TRBJ2-7, with D uncertain. CDR3 length equals 13 residues. Germline assignment: CDR1 SGHDT and CDR2 YYEEEE. V dropped 1 base and J dropped 3 bases, with 8 bases sitting between them. This CDR3 reads CASSLTENYEQYF. Here the CDR3 DNA reads TGTGCCAGCAGCTTGACAGAGAACTACGAGCAGTACTTC.

The genes are TRBV10-2 and TRBJ2-1; no reliable D call. Germline V gives CDR1 WSHSY, CDR2 SAAADI. Trimming removed 6 bases from V and 10 bases from J, with 13 bases in between. This CDR3 has 12 residues. The CDR3 spells CASRYRSSEQFF. Written as DNA, the CDR3 is TGCGCCAGCAGGTACCGGAGCTCGGAGCAGTTCTTC.

V and J are TRBV7-3 and TRBJ2-2, with D hard to call. The CDR3 spans 16 residues. Germline V gene lookup returns CDR1 SGHTA and CDR2 FQGTGA. The ends were cut back, 1 base at V and 1 base at J, with 10 bases in the middle. The CDR3 nucleotides are TGTGCCAGCAGCTTAAGTGCAGTGATGAACACCGGGGAGCTGTTTTTT. Translation gives CASSLSAVMNTGELFF.

The chain combines TRBV6-5 with TRBJ1-2, with D uncertain. CDR3 length equals 13 residues. Trimming took off 6 bases at V and 1 base at J, with 9 bases between the two ends. Germline V gene sequence: CDR1 MNHEY, CDR2 SVGAGI. The CDR3 here is CASRQQFNYGYTF. CDR3 DNA sequence: TGTGCCAGCAGACAGCAATTTAACTATGGCTACACCTTC.

This clone was seen a few times. This chain joins TRBV6-4 and TRBJ1-1; 9 nucleotides align to TRBD1. Germline V gives CDR1 MRHNA, CDR2 SNTAGT. There are 15 residues in the CDR3. After removal of 9 bases from V and 1 base from J, the junction contained 9 bases not matched to a gene. The CDR3 reads CARRGTGTSNTEAFF. Here the CDR3 DNA reads TGTGCCAGAAGAGGGACAGGGACGTCGAACACTGAAGCTTTCTTT.

This chain links TRBV4-1 with TRBJ2-1; 9 bases align to TRBD2. From germline, CDR1 is MGHRA and CDR2 YSYEKL. Trimming at V came to 3 bases and at J to 1 base, leaving 4 bases not matched to a gene. The CDR3 sequence is 16 residues long. The CDR3 reads CASSQGTSSSYNEQFF. CDR3 nucleotide sequence: TGCGCCAGCAGCCAGGGGACTAGCAGTTCCTACAATGAGCAGTTCTTC.

J is TRBJ1-5 and V is TRBV6-5; D not certain. Germline lookup yields CDR1 MNHEY and CDR2 SVGAGI. This CDR3 is built from 13 residues. Trimming removed 5 bases from V and 6 bases from J, with 11 bases in between. The CDR3 here is CASSLVGGQPQHF. CDR3 DNA sequence: TGTGCCAGCAGTCTGGTAGGCGGTCAGCCCCAGCATTTT.

J is TRBJ1-4 and V is TRBV29-1; tentative D call: TRBD1 (6 bases). V was cut by 6 bases and J by 6 bases, with 14 bases left in between. Germline CDR1 is SQVTM and CDR2 is ANQGSEA. The CDR3 runs to 13 residues. The CDR3 bases are TGCAGCGTCCTGGGGACAAGCGATGAAAAACTGTTTTTT. This gives the protein CSVLGTSDEKLFF.

The rearrangement links TRBV7-9 to TRBJ1-1, with unresolved D. The germline CDR1 and CDR2 sequences are SEHNR and FQNEAQ (reference sequence). V was clipped by 5 bases and J by 4 bases, with 11 bases between them. The CDR3 is 13 amino acids. The DNA for the CDR3 is TGTGCCAGCAGCCGGGCGGGTTCCACTGAAGCTTTCTTT. As protein: CASSRAGSTEAFF.

This chain uses TRBV19 with TRBJ2-7, with D perhaps TRBD2 (5 bases). Trimming removed 6 bases from V and 3 bases from J, with 15 bases in between. Germline V gives CDR1 LNHDA, CDR2 SQIVND (reference sequence). CDR3 length: 14 residues. The DNA for the CDR3 is TGTGCCAGTAGCAGTATCGGACTCGACTACGAGCAGTACTTC. It specifies CASSSIGLDYEQYF.

This clone occurred once. V is TRBV30 and J is TRBJ2-5, with D unclear. The CDR3 is 11 residues long. V was cut by 4 bases and J by 3 bases, with 6 bases left in between. The germline V gene encodes CDR1 GTSNPN and CDR2 SVGIG (reference sequence). The CDR3, as DNA: TGTGCCTGGACAGAAGAAGAGACCCAGTACTTC. Amino acid sequence: CAWTEEETQYF.

This clone appeared a single time. The J gene is TRBJ1-3, the V gene TRBV27; D is unclear. With 5 bases removed from V and 0 bases from J, the gap between germline ends came to 5 bases. The length of the CDR3 is 13 residues. Germline CDR1 MNHEY, CDR2 SMNVEV (reference sequence). The DNA for the CDR3 is TGTGCCAGCAGTCCCAGCTCTGGAAACACCATATATTTT. Residues: CASSPSSGNTIYF.

This clone came up a few times. V is TRBV2 and J is TRBJ2-4, with 7 bases fitting TRBD2. The CDR3 covers 13 residues. CDR1 is SNHLY and CDR2 is FYNNEI in the germline V gene. V lost 3 bases and J lost 9; bases outside the gene matches: 5. The CDR3 here is CASSEGTGGIQYF. CDR3 bases: TGTGCCAGCAGTGAGGGGACGGGGGGCATTCAGTACTTC.

The chain carries TRBV27 and TRBJ2-7, with 15 bases that match TRBD2. The germline CDR1 and CDR2 sequences are MNHEY and SMNVEV (reference sequence). CDR3 size: 19 residues. Unmatched junction bases numbered 17, after V lost 5 bases and J lost 6 bases. The CDR3 loop is CASSPGLAGGGASVGEQYF. The CDR3 DNA sequence: TGTGCCAGCAGTCCGGGACTAGCGGGAGGTGGGGCTTCGGTCGGCGAGCAGTACTTC.

CDR3 DNA sequence: TGTGCCAGCAGCGGGGGGGGGACGTTTAGTCTCGAGCAGTACTTC. It is translated as CASSGGGTFSLEQYF. The V gene is TRBV9, the J gene TRBJ2-7, with 7 bases identical to TRBD2. With 3 bases clipped from V and 6 bases from J, the junction kept 12 bases outside the gene matches. Germline V gene sequence: CDR1 SGDLS, CDR2 YYNGEE. The CDR3 extends over 15 amino acids.

In DNA form, the CDR3 reads TGTGCCAGCAGTGAAGATGGGAGCTCCTACAATGAGCAGTTCTTC. Its protein is CASSEDGSSYNEQFF. The chain links TRBV2 to TRBJ2-1; maybe TRBD2 (5 bases). Trimming stripped 1 base from V and 0 bases from J, with 7 bases between. CDR1 and CDR2 from the germline V gene are SNHLY and FYNNEI. The CDR3 sequence is 15 residues long.

This chain connects TRBV4-1 to TRBJ1-2, with D possibly matching TRBD1 (5 bases). The CDR3 length is 15 residues. The V end was cut by 1 base, the J end by 3 bases, with 12 bases between. CDR1 is MGHRA and CDR2 is YSYEKL in the germline V gene. CDR3 in DNA: TGCGCCAGCAGCCAAGTATTGGGGGGGTACTATGGCTACACCTTC. It yields the protein CASSQVLGGYYGYTF.

The genes are TRBV7-9 and TRBJ1-1, with a weak D call TRBD1 (6 bases). The CDR3 has 15 amino acids. Trimming stripped 2 bases from V and 0 bases from J, with 10 bases between. CDR1 is SEHNR, CDR2 FQNEAQ, per germline (reference sequence). The CDR3 region is CASSLRGGLNTEAFF. In DNA, the CDR3 is TGTGCCAGCAGCTTAAGAGGGGGTCTGAACACTGAAGCTTTCTTT.

The CDR3 spells CASSPDSSGRAREQFF. CDR3 sequence (DNA): TGTGCCAGCAGCCCAGATTCTAGCGGGAGGGCCCGTGAGCAGTTCTTC. The rearrangement joins TRBV5-6 to TRBJ2-1; TRBD2 matches at 12 bases. The CDR3 is 16 residues long. V was clipped by 4 bases and J by 9 bases; unmatched bases: 11. Germline lookup yields CDR1 SGHDT and CDR2 YYEEEE.

The chain combines TRBV5-1 with TRBJ2-7; D unresolved. The CDR3 loop spans 11 amino acids. From germline, CDR1 is SGHRS and CDR2 YFSETQ. V lost 1 base and J lost 4, with 3 bases in between. CDR3 nucleotides: TGCGCCAGCAGCTTGACATACGAGCAGTACTTC. The encoded protein is CASSLTYEQYF. Full variable domain (outside the CDR3, taken from reference TRBV5-1 and TRBJ2-7): KAGVTQTPRYLIKTRGQQVTLSCSPISGHRSVSWYQQTPGQGLQFLFEYFSETQRNKGNFPGRFSGRQFSNSRSEMNVSTLELGDSALYLCASSLTYEQYFGPGTRLTVT.

The V gene is TRBV19, the J gene TRBJ2-5; the match to TRBD1 covers 10 bases. The trim removed 5 bases at V and 7 bases at J, leaving 7 bases unmatched. The V gene's germline CDR1 is LNHDA and CDR2 SQIVND (reference sequence). The length of the CDR3 is 14 residues. The CDR3 bases are TGTGCCAGTAGTCCGACAGGGGGCGACGGGACCCAGTACTTC. Protein product: CASSPTGGDGTQYF. Supplemented by reference TRBV19 and TRBJ2-5, the full variable domain reads DGGITQSPKYLFRKEGQNVTLSCEQNLNHDAMYWYRQDPGQGLRLIYYSQIVNDFQKGDIAEGYSVSREKKESFPLTVTSAQKNPTAFYLCASSPTGGDGTQYFGPGTRLLVL.

This chain joins TRBV4-1 and TRBJ2-7, with 11 bases identical to TRBD2. From germline, CDR1 is MGHRA and CDR2 YSYEKL. The CDR3 is 17 residues long. Losses at the gene ends were 0 bases for V and 3 bases for J; bases not matched to a gene: 7. The CDR3 DNA is TGCGCCAGCAGCCAAGATCGGGGGCTAGCGGGAGGCTACGAGCAGTACTTC. This sequence encodes CASSQDRGLAGGYEQYF.

The rearrangement uses TRBV9 and TRBJ2-5; tentative D call: TRBD2 (6 bases). The ends were cut back, 3 bases at V and 4 bases at J, with 13 bases in the middle. CDR3 length: 14 residues. Germline values: CDR1 SGDLS, CDR2 YYNGEE. In nucleotides, the CDR3 is TGTGCCAGCAGCGCCCGGACTACCGGAGAGACCCAGTACTTC. Translation gives CASSARTTGETQYF.

V is TRBV29-1 and J is TRBJ2-2, with TRBD2 matching over 12 bases. Unmatched junction bases numbered 8, after V lost 0 bases and J lost 3 bases. Per germline, CDR1 SQVTM and CDR2 ANQGSEA. CDR3 length: 18 residues. The CDR3 reads CSVEEGTSGPIHTGELFF. The CDR3 DNA reads as TGCAGCGTTGAAGAGGGGACTAGCGGGCCAATCCACACCGGGGAGCTGTTTTTT.

On this clone: A read error may produce the germline difference seen at one junction end. This rearrangement joins TRBV27 to TRBJ2-7, with 10 bases fitting TRBD1. The CDR3 runs 13 residues. Germline V lookup: CDR1 MNHEY, CDR2 SMNVEV (reference sequence). In DNA, the CDR3 is TGTGCCAGCAGTGCACGCCCCGGGACAGGGGTTTCGTTC. Residues: CASSARPGTGVSF.